The 30 T cell receptor beta chains in this list originate from one sample, sequenced in a study of T cell responses to AZD1222 COVID-19 vaccine (dated by TCRdb to the early 2020s). Library method: the immunoSEQ multiplex PCR assay. TCRdb took this table from immuneACCESS and kept in-frame rearrangements with V and J called. Such tables lack part of the clones; where checked against another copy, unresolved V genes explain under half of the gap, and the rest is unexplained. For this sample there are some 140,000 clones; roughly 82% appear just once. Clones ranked in the top ten supply over 3.5% of the sample. The sample's time point, from its label and the paper: baseline before first vaccination. Material: peripheral blood, obtained on day 0 of AZD1222 vaccination. All receptors derive from an adult in good health.

The chain combines TRBV19 with TRBJ1-1; 10 bases align to TRBD1. V trimming: 10 bases; J trimming: 1 base; junction bases outside the gene matches: 9. CDR1 and CDR2 from the germline V gene are LNHDA and SQIVND (reference sequence). CDR3 length: 15 residues. CDR3 in amino acids: CATTGTGAGNTEAFF. CDR3 DNA sequence: TGTGCCACAACCGGGACAGGGGCGGGGAACACTGAAGCTTTCTTT.

The V call is TRBV5-4, the J call TRBJ1-6; D perhaps matches TRBD1 (6 bases). V dropped 0 bases and J dropped 13 bases, with 11 bases sitting between them. Per the germline V gene, CDR1 is SGHNT and CDR2 is YYREEE (reference sequence). The CDR3 has 13 amino acids. CDR3 sequence reads: CASSLVGGPPLHF. In DNA form, the CDR3 reads TGTGCCAGCAGCTTGGTGGGGGGGCCGCCCCTCCACTTT.

V usage is TRBV5-5 and J usage is TRBJ2-1; tentative D call: TRBD1 (6 bases). This CDR3 region has 14 residues. V was pared by 3 bases and J by 7 bases, with 14 bases between. Germline V lookup: CDR1 SGHKS, CDR2 YYEKEE (reference sequence). The CDR3 sequence: CASSWTTGWNEQFF. CDR3 sequence (DNA): TGTGCCAGCAGCTGGACCACAGGGTGGAATGAGCAGTTCTTC.

The genes are TRBV2 and TRBJ1-2; D not resolved. The V end was cut by 4 bases, the J end by 8 bases, with 14 bases between. The CDR3 loop spans 13 amino acids. Germline V lookup: CDR1 SNHLY, CDR2 FYNNEI. CDR3 amino acids: CASSAGPRLGYTF. Here the CDR3 DNA reads TGTGCCAGCAGTGCGGGTCCGAGGTTGGGCTACACCTTC. The complete variable domain, with remaining parts taken from reference TRBV2 and TRBJ1-2, reads EPEVTQTPSHQVTQMGQEVILRCVPISNHLYFYWYRQILGQKVEFLVSFYNNEISEKSEIFDDQFSVERPDGSNFTLKIRSTKLEDSAMYFCASSAGPRLGYTFGSGTRLTVV.

The chain carries TRBV5-1 and TRBJ1-1, with a possible D match to TRBD1 (5 bases). CDR3 length equals 14 residues. V lost 0 bases and J lost 4, with 10 bases in between. Germline V gene sequence: CDR1 SGHRS, CDR2 YFSETQ. DNA for the CDR3: TGCGCCAGCAGCTTGGAACCGAGGGGCACTGAAGCTTTCTTT. Amino acids: CASSLEPRGTEAFF.

This chain joins TRBV15 and TRBJ2-1; D ambiguous. Germline loops: CDR1 LNHNV, CDR2 YYDKDF (reference sequence). V shed 0 bases and J shed 0 bases, with 12 bases lying between them. The CDR3 has 17 amino acids. CDR3 coding DNA: TGTGCCACCAGCAGAGATCCTGGAAGGAGCTCCTACAATGAGCAGTTCTTC. Protein: CATSRDPGRSSYNEQFF.

The chain couples TRBV18 to TRBJ1-1; 7 positions match TRBD1. This CDR3 spans 13 amino acids. J gave up 7 bases and V 2 bases, and 4 bases lay outside the gene matches. Germline assignment: CDR1 KGHSH and CDR2 LQKENI. CDR3 loop: CASSPKGAGEAFF. CDR3 in DNA: TGTGCCAGCTCACCAAAGGGGGCTGGTGAAGCTTTCTTT.

V gene TRBV28 combines with J gene TRBJ1-3; 9 bases align to TRBD1. This CDR3 is built from 15 residues. Germline lookup yields CDR1 MDHEN and CDR2 SYDVKM. V lost 7 bases to trimming and J lost 3 bases; unmatched junction nucleotides: 7. CDR3 region: CASTPTGGNGNTIYF. The CDR3 DNA sequence: TGTGCCAGCACCCCAACAGGGGGCAATGGAAACACCATATATTTT.

This clone came up once. The chain employs TRBV5-1 and TRBJ1-3; no clear D. Germline CDR1 is SGHRS and CDR2 is YFSETQ. V lost 1 base, J lost 1 base, and 9 bases lay in between. CDR3 size: 15 residues. The CDR3 DNA follows: TGCGCCAGCAGCTTGTTGGAGGGTTCTGGAAACACCATATATTTT. This gives the protein CASSLLEGSGNTIYF. The whole variable domain, filled in from reference TRBV5-1 and TRBJ1-3, reads KAGVTQTPRYLIKTRGQQVTLSCSPISGHRSVSWYQQTPGQGLQFLFEYFSETQRNKGNFPGRFSGRQFSNSRSEMNVSTLELGDSALYLCASSLLEGSGNTIYFGEGSWLTVV.

The rearrangement joins TRBV27 to TRBJ1-2; weak D call: TRBD1 (6 bases). Between the trimmed V and J ends, which lost 4 bases and 6 bases, there was a span of 18 bases. The CDR3 has 15 residues. The V gene's germline CDR1 is MNHEY and CDR2 SMNVEV (reference sequence). CDR3: CASSWSGGLSDGYTF. CDR3 coding DNA: TGTGCCAGCAGTTGGTCGGGGGGCTTAAGTGATGGCTACACCTTC.

This clone has just a few counts. CDR3 region: CASRGGGWVEKLFF. The DNA of the CDR3 is TGTGCCAGCAGGGGCGGGGGATGGGTTGAAAAACTGTTTTTT. This rearrangement joins TRBV6-5 to TRBJ1-4, with D possibly TRBD1 on 5 matching bases. CDR1 and CDR2 from the germline V gene are MNHEY and SVGAGI. CDR3 length: 14 amino acids. V was pared by 6 bases and J by 7 bases, with 15 bases between.

Comment on this clone: Other nucleotide sequences from this sample produce the same CDR3. This rearrangement joins TRBV9 to TRBJ1-2; 9 positions match TRBD1. Germline CDR1 is SGDLS and CDR2 is YYNGEE. V dropped 0 bases and J dropped 6; count of bases not matched to a gene: 3. This CDR3 spans 14 amino acids. This CDR3 is CASSVADRGDGYTF. Here the CDR3 DNA reads TGTGCCAGCAGCGTAGCGGACAGGGGAGATGGCTACACCTTC. The full variable domain, with the rest looked up from reference TRBV9 and TRBJ1-2, is DSGVTQTPKHLITATGQRVTLRCSPRSGDLSVYWYQQSLDQGLQFLIQYYNGEERAKGNILERFSAQQFPDLHSELNLSSLELGDSALYFCASSVADRGDGYTFGSGTRLTVV.

This chain uses TRBV28 with TRBJ1-6; possibly TRBD1 for D (6 bases). CDR3 size: 15 residues. The germline V gene encodes CDR1 MDHEN and CDR2 SYDVKM. The V end was cut by 6 bases, the J end by 6 bases, with 15 bases between. The DNA of the CDR3 is TGTGCCAGCAGCGCTGCGGGGGCTGGTAATTCACCCCTCCACTTT. Amino acids: CASSAAGAGNSPLHF.

The CDR3 is CASSLNRGSTNEKLFF. The CDR3 DNA sequence: TGTGCCAGCAGCTTAAACAGGGGGTCTACTAATGAAAAACTGTTTTTT. The chain combines TRBV11-2 with TRBJ1-4, with 8 nucleotides matching TRBD1. The CDR3 runs to 16 residues. In germline, CDR1 is SGHAT, CDR2 FQNNGV. V shed 2 bases, J shed 2 bases, and the junction held 4 bases outside the gene matches.

A single count supports this clone. The chain couples TRBV28 to TRBJ1-4; D not resolved. Trimming removed 2 bases from V and 12 bases from J, with 10 bases in between. Per germline, CDR1 MDHEN and CDR2 SYDVKM. The CDR3 loop spans 12 amino acids. The CDR3 DNA reads as TGTGCCAGCAGTTTAGGACCGGCCCAACTGTTTTTT. Protein sequence: CASSLGPAQLFF.

This clone showed up just once. The rearrangement uses TRBV5-6 and TRBJ2-3, with 9 bases matching TRBD1. Per the germline V gene, CDR1 is SGHDT and CDR2 is YYEEEE. V shed 5 bases, J shed 8 bases, and the junction held 15 bases outside the gene matches. The CDR3 runs 16 residues. Written as DNA, the CDR3 is TGTGCCAGCAGTCCTCAAAGGCGACAGGGGGATGTTACGCAGTATTTT. This translates into CASSPQRRQGDVTQYF.

This chain joins TRBV30 and TRBJ1-5; D perhaps matches TRBD1 (5 bases). The CDR3 extends over 13 amino acids. V was trimmed by 2 bases and J by 3 bases, leaving 8 bases between them. Per germline, CDR1 GTSNPN and CDR2 SVGIG (reference sequence). In DNA form, the CDR3 reads TGTGCCTGGAGTCGACAGTACAATCAGCCCCAGCATTTT. Its protein is CAWSRQYNQPQHF.

The chain uses TRBV30 and TRBJ1-4; 7 bases are shared with TRBD1. Germline V gene lookup returns CDR1 GTSNPN and CDR2 SVGIG (reference sequence). The CDR3 extends over 14 amino acids. V gave up 4 bases and J gave up 5 bases; unmatched junction bases: 7. In nucleotides, the CDR3 is TGTGCCTGGACACGGGACAGAACGAATGAAAAACTGTTTTTT. Translation: CAWTRDRTNEKLFF.

The CDR3 loop is CASSRQVLGQTVYEQYF. The CDR3 DNA sequence: TGTGCCAGCAGCCGGCAGGTTTTGGGACAAACCGTCTACGAGCAGTACTTC. The chain employs TRBV7-9 and TRBJ2-7, with a possible D match to TRBD1 (6 bases). This CDR3 has 17 amino acids. Germline CDR1 reads SEHNR; CDR2 reads FQNEAQ (reference sequence). V was shortened by 5 bases and J by 3 bases, with 23 bases between the two germline ends. The full variable domain, completed using reference TRBV7-9 and TRBJ2-7, is DTGVSQNPRHKITKRGQNVTFRCDPISEHNRLYWYRQTLGQGPEFLTYFQNEAQLEKSRLLSDRFSAERPKGSFSTLEIQRTEQGDSAMYLCASSRQVLGQTVYEQYFGPGTRLTVT.

The gene calls are TRBV7-8 and TRBJ1-1; D is unresolved. Germline V gene lookup returns CDR1 SGHVS and CDR2 FQNEAQ. The V end lost 7 bases, the J end lost 0 bases, and 21 bases lay between the germline ends. The CDR3 spans 17 residues. CDR3 protein: CASILGAGLPLNTEAFF. The CDR3 DNA follows: TGTGCCAGCATATTAGGTGCAGGCTTGCCCTTGAACACTGAAGCTTTCTTT.

The chain employs TRBV24-1 and TRBJ2-1; either TRBD1 or TRBD2 may fit D (5 bases each). V was cut by 2 bases and J by 5 bases, with 9 bases left in between. The CDR3 covers 14 residues. The germline V gene encodes CDR1 KGHDR and CDR2 SFDVKD. The CDR3 bases are TGTGCCACCAGTGATTGGGACGTTAACAATGAGCAGTTCTTC. Translated: CATSDWDVNNEQFF.

The chain recombines TRBV19 with TRBJ2-5, with a tentative D call TRBD1 (6 bases). There are 13 residues in the CDR3. Germline-derived CDR1 and CDR2 are LNHDA and SQIVND (reference sequence). V gave up 6 bases and J gave up 3 bases, with 11 bases separating them. CDR3 amino acids: CASRGRGEETQYF. The CDR3 DNA reads TGTGCCAGTAGAGGCAGGGGAGAAGAGACCCAGTACTTC.

The genes are TRBV7-2 and TRBJ1-5, with D uncertain. Per the germline V gene, CDR1 is SGHTA and CDR2 is FQGNSA. The CDR3 loop spans 13 amino acids. The germline V and J ends were trimmed by 3 bases and 8 bases, with 11 bases remaining between them. The CDR3 here is CASSLVFSEPQHF. The CDR3 DNA follows: TGTGCCAGCAGCTTGGTCTTTAGTGAGCCCCAGCATTTT.

The CDR3 is CASSLDGNNSPLHF. In DNA, the CDR3 is TGTGCCAGCAGCCTCGACGGAAATAATTCACCCCTCCACTTT. V gene TRBV7-9 combines with J gene TRBJ1-6, with D unresolved. CDR1 is SEHNR, CDR2 FQNEAQ, per germline (reference sequence). V gave up 5 bases and J gave up 5 bases, with 10 bases separating them. The CDR3 has 14 residues.

CDR3 nucleotide sequence: TGCGCCAGCAGCTCCTCAACAGGGAACACTGAAGCTTTCTTT. Translating it yields CASSSSTGNTEAFF. The chain links TRBV5-1 to TRBJ1-1; possible D gene TRBD1, 5 bases. Germline lookup yields CDR1 SGHRS and CDR2 YFSETQ. This CDR3 is built from 14 residues. The V end lost 3 bases, the J end lost 1 base, and 10 bases lay between the germline ends.

J is TRBJ1-6 and V is TRBV27; D is ambiguous. The length of the CDR3 is 13 residues. Trimming took 6 bases from V and 10 from J, leaving 13 bases between them. Looked up from germline, CDR1 is MNHEY and CDR2 is SMNVEV (reference sequence). The CDR3 region has the DNA TGTGCCAGCAGGGCCTCTGAGACGTCACCCCTCCACTTT. Translating gives CASRASETSPLHF.

The CDR3 here is CSAPGFGGYTF. CDR3 in DNA: TGCAGTGCCCCAGGGTTCGGGGGCTACACCTTC. V gene TRBV20-1 combines with J gene TRBJ1-2; a possible D gene is TRBD1 (5 bases). CDR1 is DFQATT, CDR2 SNEGSKA, per germline (reference sequence). The CDR3 length is 11 residues. V shed 6 bases and J shed 8 bases, with 13 bases lying between them.

The chain is built from TRBV27 and TRBJ2-7; possible D gene TRBD1, 6 bases. V lost 6 bases and J lost 0, with 9 bases in between. This CDR3 region has 13 residues. Germline V gene lookup returns CDR1 MNHEY and CDR2 SMNVEV (reference sequence). CDR3 loop: CASSHRDSYEQYF. In DNA form, the CDR3 reads TGTGCCAGCAGCCACAGGGACTCCTACGAGCAGTACTTC.

Comments on this clone: The junction differs from germline at one of its ends, possibly a read error. The V gene is TRBV28, the J gene TRBJ1-1; D is undetermined. The CDR3 is made up of 11 amino acids. Germline values: CDR1 MDHEN, CDR2 SYDVKM. In nucleotides, the CDR3 is TGTGCCAGCAGTTCCTACCCGCCTCCTTTATTT. This translates into CASSSYPPPLF.

CDR3 nucleotide sequence: TGCGCCAGCAGCTCCGGTGACAGGGCATATCGGCGGCAGTACTTC. Translation gives CASSSGDRAYRRQYF. This chain links TRBV5-1 with TRBJ2-7; 7 nucleotides match TRBD1. This CDR3 has 15 amino acids. J gave up 9 bases and V 3 bases, and 15 bases lay outside the gene matches. CDR1 is SGHRS and CDR2 is YFSETQ in the germline V gene. Combining the CDR3 with reference TRBV5-1 and TRBJ2-7 gives the whole variable domain KAGVTQTPRYLIKTRGQQVTLSCSPISGHRSVSWYQQTPGQGLQFLFEYFSETQRNKGNFPGRFSGRQFSNSRSEMNVSTLELGDSALYLCASSSGDRAYRRQYFGPGTRLTVT.